The 15 T cell receptor beta chains below all came from one sample that was sequenced in a study of T cell responses to AZD1222 COVID-19 vaccine. Assay used: immunoSEQ multiplex PCR; TCRdb lists only in-frame clones, some missing. Found here are about 190,000 clones, approximately 91% of them singletons; the top ten hold over 0.85%. This sample comprised peripheral blood, obtained on day 0 of AZD1222 vaccination. The receptors were sampled from an adult in good health.

The CDR3 reads CASSLYVGARGPNEKLFF. CDR3 coding DNA: TGTGCCAGCAGCTTATATGTCGGTGCAAGGGGCCCGAATGAAAAACTGTTTTTT. The rearrangement links TRBV7-8 to TRBJ1-4; a possible D gene is TRBD1 (5 bases). Germline loops: CDR1 SGHVS, CDR2 FQNEAQ. CDR3 length: 18 amino acids. V was cut by 2 bases and J by 5 bases, with 21 bases left in between.

The chain carries TRBV10-3 and TRBJ2-1; 7 bases map to TRBD1. Trimming removed 0 bases from V and 1 base from J; junction bases left unmatched: 9. There are 18 residues in the CDR3. Germline CDR1 is ENHRY and CDR2 is SYGVKD. In nucleotides, the CDR3 is TGTGCCATCAGTGAGTCGAATAGCCGGGACAGATCCTACAATGAGCAGTTCTTC. Translated, it gives CAISESNSRDRSYNEQFF.

The rearrangement links TRBV5-5 to TRBJ1-1; D ambiguous. The CDR3 length is 11 residues. V shed 4 bases and J shed 7 bases, with 8 bases lying between them. Per germline, CDR1 SGHKS and CDR2 YYEKEE (reference sequence). CDR3: CASSAKGEAFF. The CDR3 DNA reads as TGTGCCAGCAGCGCCAAGGGTGAAGCTTTCTTT.

The chain couples TRBV4-3 to TRBJ2-7, with D tentatively TRBD1 (6 bases). The CDR3 runs to 14 residues. The germline CDR1 and CDR2 sequences are LGHNA and YSLEER. Trimming took 0 bases from V and 6 from J, leaving 12 bases between them. The CDR3 here is CASSQDEGGGEQYF. CDR3 nucleotide sequence: TGCGCCAGCAGCCAAGATGAAGGGGGTGGCGAGCAGTACTTC.

The chain is built from TRBV9 and TRBJ2-3, with 7 bases identical to TRBD1. The CDR3 covers 17 residues. With V trimmed by 3 bases and J by 0 bases, 10 bases remained unmatched. Germline CDR1 is SGDLS and CDR2 is YYNGEE. The CDR3 region is CASSDKQGWASTDTQYF. As DNA, the CDR3 is TGTGCCAGCAGCGACAAACAGGGGTGGGCTAGCACAGATACGCAGTATTTT.

The V and J genes are TRBV29-1 and TRBJ2-5, with 10 bases lining up with TRBD1. Germline CDR1 SQVTM, CDR2 ANQGSEA. V shed 7 bases and J 5 bases; nucleotides not matched to a gene: 7. The CDR3 spans 13 residues. The DNA for the CDR3 is TGCAGCGCCCGACAGGGGGCAGCTGAGACCCAGTACTTC. Translated, it gives CSARQGAAETQYF.

This clone has a single count. The V and J genes are TRBV5-1 and TRBJ1-1; 11 bases align to TRBD1. The CDR3 extends over 14 amino acids. V dropped 2 bases and J dropped 4; count of bases not matched to a gene: 1. Germline V CDR1 and CDR2: SGHRS, YFSETQ. CDR3 nucleotides: TGCGCCAGCAGCTTAGGGACAGGGGGCACTGAAGCTTTCTTT. Its translation: CASSLGTGGTEAFF.

The chain is built from TRBV9 and TRBJ1-3, with unresolved D. V lost 1 base and J lost 1, with 9 bases in between. The germline CDR1 and CDR2 sequences are SGDLS and YYNGEE. The CDR3 is 15 residues long. The CDR3 is CASSVSGQSGNTIYF. CDR3 nucleotides: TGTGCCAGCAGCGTAAGTGGGCAATCTGGAAACACCATATATTTT.

The chain links TRBV13 to TRBJ1-1; D perhaps matches TRBD1 (6 bases). The V gene's germline CDR1 is PRHDT and CDR2 FYEKMQ (reference sequence). V dropped 4 bases and J dropped 2 bases, with 14 bases sitting between them. This CDR3 comprises 15 residues. This chain's CDR3 is CASSSSGTTNTEAFF. The CDR3 DNA reads TGTGCCAGCAGCTCGTCCGGGACAACAAACACTGAAGCTTTCTTT.

The CDR3 nucleotides are TGTGCCAGCACCCCAGGGGGGACCGCTAACTATGGCTACACCTTC. Translation gives CASTPGGTANYGYTF. The V gene is TRBV9, the J gene TRBJ1-2, with 7 nucleotides matching TRBD1. J lost 0 bases, V lost 6 bases, and 8 bases had no gene match. Germline CDR1 SGDLS, CDR2 YYNGEE. The CDR3 consists of 15 residues.

The chain carries TRBV7-2 and TRBJ2-5; 8 nucleotides match TRBD1. CDR1 and CDR2 (germline): SGHTA, FQGNSA. CDR3 length: 15 amino acids. The ends lost 0 bases at V and 5 bases at J; junction bases unmatched: 5. CDR3 sequence: CASSLASTGGETQYF. Written as DNA, the CDR3 is TGTGCCAGCAGCTTAGCAAGTACAGGGGGGGAGACCCAGTACTTC. The full variable domain, with the rest looked up from reference TRBV7-2 and TRBJ2-5, is GAGVSQSPSNKVTEKGKDVELRCDPISGHTALYWYRQSLGQGLEFLIYFQGNSAPDKSGLPSDRFSAERTGGSVSTLTIQRTQQEDSAVYLCASSLASTGGETQYFGPGTRLLVL.

This clone was picked up a small number of times. The chain recombines TRBV5-1 with TRBJ1-4; D gene ambiguous. This CDR3 contains 13 residues. Germline V gene sequence: CDR1 SGHRS, CDR2 YFSETQ. V lost 4 bases and J 8 bases, leaving 12 bases between the germline ends. The CDR3: CASSDYLMEKLFF. The DNA for the CDR3 is TGCGCCAGCAGCGACTACTTAATGGAAAAACTGTTTTTT.

The gene calls are TRBV6-5 and TRBJ1-1; TRBD1 agrees at 9 bases. The CDR3 loop spans 15 amino acids. From germline, CDR1 is MNHEY and CDR2 SVGAGI. The V gene end was trimmed by 8 bases and the J gene end by 7 bases; junction bases not matched to a gene: 14. The CDR3, as DNA: TGTGCCAGCCTAAACCGACAGGGGGTAACTTATGAAGCTTTCTTT. This translates into CASLNRQGVTYEAFF.

The genes are TRBV27 and TRBJ1-2; D not resolved. This CDR3 spans 13 amino acids. The germline CDR1 and CDR2 sequences are MNHEY and SMNVEV (reference sequence). The V end lost 0 bases, the J end lost 8 bases, and 10 bases lay between the germline ends. The CDR3: CASSLSRDRGYTF. CDR3 DNA sequence: TGTGCCAGCAGTTTATCGAGGGATCGGGGCTACACCTTC.

The chain is built from TRBV5-4 and TRBJ1-1; no reliable D call. The CDR3 runs to 15 residues. Germline V lookup: CDR1 SGHNT, CDR2 YYREEE (reference sequence). The V end lost 6 bases, the J end lost 0 bases, and 15 bases lay between the germline ends. The CDR3 DNA sequence: TGTGCCAGCAATGAGCGAGCCCTAATGAACACTGAAGCTTTCTTT. Translated, it gives CASNERALMNTEAFF.